This T cell receptor (beta chain) was obtained from a study of metastatic and nonmetastatic thyroid tumors (dated by TCRdb to about 2020). With respect to the entire study: For patients with malignant and with benign thyroid disease, the researchers compared repertoires between peripheral blood samples and tumor or nodule tissue samples.

CDR1 and CDR2 were assigned from the germline V gene as MDHEN and SYDVKM. V is cut by 6 bases and J by 8 bases, and the space between the germline ends is 16 bases. The length of the CDR3 is 13 amino acids, counting both ends. The only DNA kept is the CDR3, 39 bases in frame from the first base. The library was prepared using PCR. The data were produced on an Illumina HiSeq 4000. High-throughput sequencing was used to profile the TCR beta-chain CDR3 region of each patient. In the authors' own workflow: Drawing on CDR3 differences between clinicopathological groups, the researchers built a classifier meant to tell apart patients with distant-metastatic papillary thyroid cancer. Repertoire diversity was assessed with the Shannon index, and tumor-blood repertoire similarity with the Morisita-Horn index. Using fastp trimming at Q25 and MiXCR clonotype assembly, TCRdb reanalyzed the public sequencing data and kept in-frame beta chains. TCRdb, rather than the study authors, made the V and J calls. The sample table records tens of thousands of clones; 20% to 30% of these occur just once. The biggest ten clones account for approximately 8.5% of the sample.

The research as a whole found: In both blood and tumor samples, TCR beta diversity was reported to be significantly higher in malignant tumors than in benign nodules.

This clone has a handful of counts. Its antigen remains undetermined. Here the CDR3 omits its conserved ending phenylalanine or tryptophan, so a read error is the likely source. Before undergoing thyroid surgery, none of the patients had been given any kind of treatment. Using T-cell receptor beta sequencing, the researchers looked back retrospectively at clinical samples from patients, gathered between about 2011 and 2019. Material for sequencing was blood. This clonotype originated in a female donor with papillary thyroid cancer or a benign thyroid nodule (not recorded which). Some clones in this sample may be carry-over from other donors' samples. The rearranged segments are TRBV28 and TRBJ1-2; TRBD1 might be the D gene, on 5 matching bases. The CDR3 is CASRVQDLVGYTV. In nucleotide form, the sequence is TGTGCCAGCAGAGTACAGGATCTGGTCGGCTACACCGTC.